What follows is one T cell receptor beta chain and its context. Its antigen is as yet unknown. Trimming shortened V by 3 bases and J by 10 bases, and 22 bases separated the two germline ends. Germline CDR1 MDHEN, CDR2 SYDVKM. The CDR3 loop spans 16 amino acids. This sample was taken from a study of cytomegalovirus exposure and HLA in healthy donors. Study-wide background: The roughly 700 first-cohort repertoires shared a platform with the approximately 110 validation repertoires, as reported in a later analysis. Study conclusions and caveats: CMV antigen specificity was confirmed in vitro for a few CMV-associated chains. The study labeled 164 TCR beta chains cytomegalovirus-associated. A later analysis found first-cohort TCR clusters tended to co-occur in the 90 to 150 validation repertoires.

Repertoires were generated with immunoSEQ multiplex PCR, while TCRdb's copy carries only in-frame clones and drops some. The sample records about 110,000 clones, roughly nine tenths being singletons. The V and J genes are TRBV28 and TRBJ2-1; D not certain. The receptor's source is a woman aged 18-30 years in good health and CMV-seronegative. The sample consisted of PBMCs. CDR3 DNA: TGTGCCAGCAGTTTTTTCGGGTCAGCTCATCGGCCCGAGCAGTTCTTC. Its protein is CASSFFGSAHRPEQFF.